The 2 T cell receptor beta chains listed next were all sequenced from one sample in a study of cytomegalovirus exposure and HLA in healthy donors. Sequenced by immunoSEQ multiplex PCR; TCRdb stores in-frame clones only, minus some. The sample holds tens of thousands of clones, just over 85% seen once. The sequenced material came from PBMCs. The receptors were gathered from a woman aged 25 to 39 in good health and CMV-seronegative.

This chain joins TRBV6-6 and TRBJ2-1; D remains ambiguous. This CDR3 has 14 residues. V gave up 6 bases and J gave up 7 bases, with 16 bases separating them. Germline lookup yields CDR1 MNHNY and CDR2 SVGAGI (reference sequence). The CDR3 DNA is TGTGCCAGCAGAAAGGAGTTGATGTCGAATGAGCAGTTCTTC. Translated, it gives CASRKELMSNEQFF.

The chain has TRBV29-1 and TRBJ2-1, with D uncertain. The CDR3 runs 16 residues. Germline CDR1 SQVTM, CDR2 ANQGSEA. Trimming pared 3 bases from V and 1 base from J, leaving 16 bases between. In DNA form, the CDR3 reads TGCAGCGTTGAGTCCAGCGCCAGCGAGTCCTACAATGAGCAGTTCTTC. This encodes CSVESSASESYNEQFF.